Below are 6 T cell receptor beta chains sequenced from a single sample in a study of CD8 T cells in Susac syndrome. RNA amounts of roughly 0.5 to 1 ug underwent reverse transcription with random hexamers. TCRdb fed the immunoSEQ multiplex PCR reads into MiXCR, producing one record per CDR3 protein. The sample records 150,000 or so distinct CDR3 sequences, around 93% being singletons. Specimen: CD4+ T cells from PBMCs. These receptors all come from a human donor with Susac syndrome.

The rearrangement uses TRBV4-1 and TRBJ1-5; D possibly corresponds to TRBD1 (5 bases). V lost 5 bases to trimming and J lost 5 bases, with 10 bases between them. CDR1 and CDR2 (germline): MGHRA, YSYEKL. The CDR3 sequence is 13 residues long. In DNA, the CDR3 is TGCGCCAGCAGCTTCCAGGGATATCAGCCCCAGCATTTT. Protein product: CASSFQGYQPQHF.

The V call is TRBV3-1, the J call TRBJ2-7; no reliable D call. Per the germline V gene, CDR1 is LGHDT and CDR2 is YNNKEL (reference sequence). Trimming took off 5 bases at V and 3 bases at J, with 5 bases between the two ends. This CDR3 is built from 11 residues. CDR3 in amino acids: CASSTFYEQYF. In nucleotides, the CDR3 is TGTGCCAGCAGCACTTTCTACGAGCAGTACTTC.

The rearrangement joins TRBV25-1 to TRBJ1-1, with no clear D. The length of the CDR3 is 16 residues. Germline CDR1 reads MGHDK; CDR2 reads SYGVNS. V was pared by 1 base and J by 1 base, with 13 bases between. In DNA form, the CDR3 reads TGTGCCAGCAGTGAATTGAGAGCCTATGGGAACACTGAAGCTTTCTTT. Amino acid sequence: CASSELRAYGNTEAFF.

The CDR3, as DNA: TGCAGTGCCCTGGCAGTGACAGAAGAGACCCAGTACTTC. It is translated as CSALAVTEETQYF. The gene calls are TRBV20-1 and TRBJ2-5; tentatively, D is TRBD1 (5 bases). This CDR3 is 13 amino acids long. The V gene's germline CDR1 is DFQATT and CDR2 SNEGSKA (reference sequence). V shed 6 bases and J shed 3 bases, with 14 bases lying between them.

The table lists this clonotype with a count of one. V is TRBV5-4 and J is TRBJ2-5; 8 bases fit TRBD2. The CDR3 sequence is 14 residues long. J gave up 5 bases and V 4 bases, and 7 bases lay outside the gene matches. Germline lookup yields CDR1 SGHNT and CDR2 YYREEE (reference sequence). The CDR3 DNA follows: TGTGCCAGCAGCCTCCTAGCGGGTCGCGAGACCCAGTACTTC. It is translated as CASSLLAGRETQYF.

The chain couples TRBV20-1 to TRBJ2-1; TRBD1 or TRBD2 may be the D gene (5 bases each). The germline CDR1 and CDR2 sequences are DFQATT and SNEGSKA (reference sequence). The CDR3 is 15 residues long. Trimming removed 6 bases at V and 6 bases at J, with 21 bases between. The CDR3 bases are TGCAGTGCGGAGACGGGGCTAGCAACACTCAATGAGCAGTTCTTC. It specifies CSAETGLATLNEQFF.